This T cell receptor (beta chain) emerged from a study of blood T cell repertoires in COVID-19. Study-level background: Sources were T cells, B-cell-depleted T cells, or PBMCs; the material itself was cDNA or gDNA.

Clones were sequenced by immunoSEQ multiplex PCR, and TCRdb holds only the in-frame ones, with some missing. The sample holds 65,000 to 95,000 clones; about 85% are singletons and the top ten take 15% to 20%. The specimen was peripheral blood. The sequence derives from a man aged 80 or over with active or convalescent COVID-19.

CDR3 nucleotide sequence: TGTGCCAGCAGCTCTTACGGGGACTACAATGAGCAGTTCTTC. Protein sequence: CASSSYGDYNEQFF. This rearrangement joins TRBV7-2 to TRBJ2-1; weak D call: TRBD2 (5 bases). Germline CDR1 reads SGHTA; CDR2 reads FQGNSA. The CDR3 consists of 14 residues. The V end was cut by 4 bases, the J end by 3 bases, with 10 bases between.